Given below is one T cell receptor (beta chain) in context. Its binding antigen is unknown. No base qualities exist here, and no much larger clone lies one base off it. Receptors were amplified or captured by RACE. Reads for this sample came from a NextSeq 500. Library preparation attached unique molecular identifiers to individual cDNA molecules for quantitative, reproducible TCR counting. Each blood RNA sample was used to sequence both TCR alpha and TCR beta chains. On the study's bioinformatics: Samples had a median of 95,638 TCRs, with a range from 23,224 to 690,600. V, J and CDR3 annotation of the TCR reads was carried out using the Decombinator software suite. For the PS versus PT1 abundance plots, all samples were subsampled to the same number of TCRs (28,000). Expanded TCRs were defined as absent before sensitization and observed at least eight times at the 2-week time point. TCRdb redid the processing of the public reads, applying fastp at Q25 and MiXCR, and retained in-frame beta chains. Under each unique CDR3 protein, matching rows form one entry showing the most common genes and DNA. Clone size and V and J calls follow TCRdb, not the original study. This sample has roughly 150,000 distinct CDR3 sequences in its table, and about 10% of those were observed once. In total, the top ten clones hold around 1.4% of the sample.

The time point label on this specimen signifies: patch test 2, 6 weeks after DPC sensitization. The sample's treatment or condition, from its label and the paper: therapeutic diphenylcyclopropenone sensitization with weekly scalp DPC. Blood at each patch-test visit was drawn before the patch test was applied. Patients were eligible if aged 18 to 70, diagnosed with alopecia and judged suitable for DPC therapy, and pregnant patients were excluded. Total RNA was extracted from unfractionated whole blood that had been collected in Tempus Blood RNA tubes. This entry is derived from a study of human T cells and chemical hapten exposure (dated by TCRdb to the early 2020s). As for the study more broadly: For sensitization, 2% DPC in acetone was applied to a roughly 2 cm by roughly 2 cm area of upper inner arm skin. Throughout the roughly 25-week study period, patients were also given weekly therapeutic DPC doses on the scalp. Blood for TCR sequencing was provided by twenty-nine alopecia patients at one to four time points (pre-sensitization, 2, 6 and 24 weeks). The patient cohort, mostly female, included alopecia areata with under or over 50% scalp involvement, alopecia totalis and alopecia universalis. Blood samples were taken from patients before sensitization (week 0) and at 2, 6 and about 24 weeks after DPC sensitization. Patch testing on the upper back used Finn chambers containing 0.01% DPC, with scoring done after 6 days according to International Contact Dermatitis Research Group standards. This study followed changes in the peripheral blood TCR repertoire in vivo during primary and secondary sensitization of alopecia patients to the hapten diphenylcyclopropenone (DPC). Libraries were pooled for sequencing, and per-sample TCR yields varied mainly because of small differences in library volumes within the pool.

Points the paper makes about the study in general: Patch test score was positively correlated with the number of PT1 expanded TCRs, with significance at thresholds 8, 16 and 32 but not at 4. DPC sensitization did not change the number of TCRs with a frequency above 1 in 1000, and there was no evidence of changes in global repertoire structure. Compared with pre-sensitization or healthy control sets, expanded TCRs formed significantly more large CDR3 similarity clusters, which is consistent with antigen-driven responses. Repeated subsampling changed both the strength of the expansion versus patch-test correlation and the threshold at which the correlation became significant. All patients had alopecia, a presumed autoimmune disease, so their immune response might differ from that of healthy individuals.

Measured from the cysteine to the phenylalanine, the CDR3 is 13 residues long. The only DNA kept is the CDR3, 39 bases in frame from the first base. The germline V gene yields SQVTM for CDR1 and ANQGSEA for CDR2. The clonotype comes from a woman between 50 and 59 years old with alopecia areata. Some clones in this sample may be carry-over from other donors' samples. The specimen was whole blood, collected in connection with sensitization to the hapten diphenylcyclopropenone (DPC). The rearrangement combines TRBV29-1 with TRBJ2-1; a weak D assignment points to TRBD2 (6 bases agree). CDR3 region: CRGGGASYNEQFF. In nucleotide form, the sequence is TGCAGGGGCGGCGGGGCCTCCTACAATGAGCAGTTCTTC.